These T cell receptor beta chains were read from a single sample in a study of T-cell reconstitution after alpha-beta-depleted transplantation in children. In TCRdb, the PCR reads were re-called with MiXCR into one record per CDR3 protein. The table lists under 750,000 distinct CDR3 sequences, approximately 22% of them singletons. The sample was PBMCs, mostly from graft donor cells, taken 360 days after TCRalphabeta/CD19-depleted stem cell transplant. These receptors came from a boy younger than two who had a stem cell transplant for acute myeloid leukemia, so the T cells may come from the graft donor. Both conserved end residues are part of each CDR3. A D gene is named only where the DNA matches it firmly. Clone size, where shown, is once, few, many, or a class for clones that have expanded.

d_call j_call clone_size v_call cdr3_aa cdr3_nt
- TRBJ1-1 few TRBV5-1 CASSLGRALEAFF TGCGCCAGCAGCTTGGGTCGAGCACTTGAAGCTTTCTTT
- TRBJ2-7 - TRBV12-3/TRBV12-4 CASRLRHEQYF TGTGCCAGCCGTCTTCGGCACGAGCAGTACTTC
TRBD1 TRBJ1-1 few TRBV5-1 CASSYWTGGNTEAFF TGCGCCAGCAGCTATTGGACAGGGGGAAACACTGAAGCTTTCTTT
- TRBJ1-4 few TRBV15 CATTGRPNEKLFF TGTGCCACCACGGGCAGACCTAATGAAAAACTGTTTTTT
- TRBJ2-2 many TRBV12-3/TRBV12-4 CASTGGYGELFF TGTGCCAGCACCGGCGGGTACGGGGAGCTGTTTTTT
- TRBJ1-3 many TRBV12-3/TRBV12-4 CAARGDPNLNTIYF TGTGCCGCCCGGGGGGATCCAAATTTGAACACCATATATTTT
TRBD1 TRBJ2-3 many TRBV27 CASSLQGETDTQYF TGTGCCAGCAGTTTACAGGGGGAGACAGATACGCAGTATTTT
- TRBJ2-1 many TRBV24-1 CATSDSEGGVPSYNEQFF TGTGCCACCAGTGATTCGGAGGGCGGGGTGCCCTCCTACAATGAGCAGTTCTTC
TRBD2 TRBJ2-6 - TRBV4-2 CAPGGDMISGANVLTF TGTGCCCCCGGGGGGGACATGATCTCTGGGGCCAACGTCCTGACTTTC
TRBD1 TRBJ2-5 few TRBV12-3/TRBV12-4 CASSLAPSTGGQETQYF TGTGCCAGCAGTTTAGCCCCCTCGACAGGGGGACAAGAGACCCAGTACTTC
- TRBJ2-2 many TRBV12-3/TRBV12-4 CASSLGGPSGELFF TGTGCCAGCAGCCTGGGGGGCCCAAGCGGGGAGCTGTTTTTT
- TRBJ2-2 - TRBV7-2 CASSPGGYTGELFF TGTGCCAGCAGTCCTGGGGGGTACACCGGGGAGCTGTTTTTT
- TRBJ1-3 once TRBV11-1 CASSLALRARNTIYF TGTGCCAGCAGCTTAGCGCTAAGGGCCCGAAACACCATATATTTT
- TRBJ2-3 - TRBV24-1 CATSEGRRRGRTDTQYF TGTGCCACCAGTGAGGGGCGGCGGAGGGGCCGGACAGATACGCAGTATTTT
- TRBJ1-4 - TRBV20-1 CSAREGGAGSNEKLFF TGCAGTGCTAGAGAGGGGGGAGCAGGGAGTAATGAAAAACTGTTTTTT
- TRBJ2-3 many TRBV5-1 CASSLHLLDTQYF TGCGCCAGCAGCCTTCACCTCCTGGATACGCAGTATTTT
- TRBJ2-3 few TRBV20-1 CSATGLSGHTDTQYF TGCAGTGCTACCGGCTTGTCAGGACACACAGATACGCAGTATTTT
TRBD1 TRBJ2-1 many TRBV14 CASRNEGAHNEQFF TGTGCCAGCAGGAATGAGGGGGCGCACAATGAGCAGTTCTTC
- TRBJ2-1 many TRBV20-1 CSARWDIGNEQFF TGCAGTGCTAGATGGGACATCGGCAATGAGCAGTTCTTC
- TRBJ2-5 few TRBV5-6 CASSLVLGEETQYF TGTGCCAGCAGCTTGGTATTGGGGGAAGAGACCCAGTACTTC
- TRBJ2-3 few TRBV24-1 CATSDFSRGDTQYF TGTGCCACCAGTGATTTTTCTCGGGGAGATACGCAGTATTTT
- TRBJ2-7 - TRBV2 CASKVGYEQYF TGTGCCAGCAAGGTGGGCTACGAGCAGTACTTC
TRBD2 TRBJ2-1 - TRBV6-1 CASSAPTSGGYNEQFF TGTGCCAGCAGTGCCCCGACTAGCGGGGGTTACAATGAGCAGTTCTTC
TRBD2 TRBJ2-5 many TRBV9 CASSVGLAGGQETQYF TGTGCCAGCAGCGTAGGACTAGCGGGGGGCCAAGAGACCCAGTACTTC
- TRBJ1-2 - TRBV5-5 CASSWDGTFNYGYTF TGTGCCAGCAGCTGGGACGGAACCTTTAACTATGGCTACACCTTC
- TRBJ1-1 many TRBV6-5 CAVYGQGTEAFF TGTGCCGTATACGGTCAAGGTACTGAAGCTTTCTTT
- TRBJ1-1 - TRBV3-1 CASSPEGGTEAFF TGTGCCAGCAGCCCGGAGGGAGGAACTGAAGCTTTCTTT
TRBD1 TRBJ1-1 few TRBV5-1 CASSFRDSEAFF TGCGCCAGCTCGTTCAGGGACAGTGAAGCTTTCTTT
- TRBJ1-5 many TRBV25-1 CASSGWGTGPQHF TGTGCCAGCAGTGGCTGGGGGACCGGGCCCCAGCATTTT
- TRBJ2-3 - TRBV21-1 CASSKAGAETSTDTQYF TGTGCCAGCAGCAAAGCGGGGGCGGAAACTAGCACAGATACGCAGTATTTT
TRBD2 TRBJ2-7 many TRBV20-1 CSALGLAGGAYEQYF TGCAGTGCCCTTGGACTAGCGGGGGGCGCCTACGAGCAGTACTTC
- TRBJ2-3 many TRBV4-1 CASSQNFARGTDTQYF TGCGCCAGCAGCCAAAACTTTGCGAGGGGCACAGATACGCAGTATTTT